Below, 10 T cell receptor beta chains from the same sample are listed, as sequenced in a study of shared clonotypes between healthy human individuals. Measured with immunoSEQ multiplex PCR; TCRdb has only the in-frame clones, and not every one. The sample holds 2 million to 3 million clones, roughly 92% seen once. The specimen sequenced was naive CD4+ T cells sorted from blood. Subset reported: CD45RA+ positively selected. The origin of the receptors is a young man in good health.

The chain employs TRBV6-6 and TRBJ2-7; 9 bases map to TRBD1. The CDR3 is made up of 15 amino acids. V dropped 6 bases and J dropped 4; count of bases not matched to a gene: 10. CDR1 and CDR2 from the germline V gene are MNHNY and SVGAGI (reference sequence). CDR3: CASRPRDRVFYEQYF. For the CDR3, the DNA is TGTGCCAGCAGACCCCGGGACAGGGTCTTTTACGAGCAGTACTTC.

The rearrangement joins TRBV4-3 to TRBJ2-2; TRBD1 might be the D (5 bases). Germline CDR1 is LGHNA and CDR2 is YSLEER. The germline V and J ends were trimmed by 0 bases and 1 base, with 9 bases remaining between them. The CDR3 length is 16 residues. The CDR3: CASSQDGALNTGELFF. DNA of the CDR3: TGCGCCAGCAGCCAAGATGGGGCCCTGAACACCGGGGAGCTGTTTTTT.

The rearrangement links TRBV19 to TRBJ2-3; D not resolved. Germline V gene sequence: CDR1 LNHDA, CDR2 SQIVND (reference sequence). The CDR3 covers 16 residues. V lost 5 bases to trimming and J lost 2 bases, with 17 bases between them. CDR3: CASSVYSVPVTDTQYF. Written as DNA, the CDR3 is TGTGCCAGTAGTGTATACTCCGTGCCTGTCACAGATACGCAGTATTTT. Supplemented by reference TRBV19 and TRBJ2-3, the full variable domain reads DGGITQSPKYLFRKEGQNVTLSCEQNLNHDAMYWYRQDPGQGLRLIYYSQIVNDFQKGDIAEGYSVSREKKESFPLTVTSAQKNPTAFYLCASSVYSVPVTDTQYFGPGTRLTVL.

The chain employs TRBV5-5 and TRBJ2-7; D is unclear. Trimming pared 4 bases from V and 7 bases from J, leaving 12 bases between. Germline assignment: CDR1 SGHKS and CDR2 YYEKEE (reference sequence). The CDR3 extends over 12 amino acids. Written as DNA, the CDR3 is TGTGCCAGCAGCCCCCATTCCGGGGAGCAGTACTTC. This encodes CASSPHSGEQYF.

The V and J genes are TRBV27 and TRBJ2-5, with 8 bases matching TRBD1. With V trimmed by 6 bases and J by 4 bases, 7 bases remained unmatched. Germline-derived CDR1 and CDR2 are MNHEY and SMNVEV (reference sequence). This CDR3 spans 14 amino acids. This CDR3 reads CASRTRQGRETQYF. Written as DNA, the CDR3 is TGTGCCAGCAGAACCCGACAGGGGAGAGAGACCCAGTACTTC.

The chain links TRBV5-5 to TRBJ1-5; 7 bases align to TRBD1. The junction had 3 bases not matched to a gene; V was cut back by 0 bases and J by 6 bases. Germline V gene data show CDR1 as SGHKS and CDR2 as YYEKEE (reference sequence). CDR3 size: 14 residues. CDR3 coding DNA: TGTGCCAGCAGCTTGGAAGGGGGCCTTCAGCCCCAGCATTTT. It is translated as CASSLEGGLQPQHF. The complete variable domain, with remaining parts taken from reference TRBV5-5 and TRBJ1-5, reads DAGVTQSPTHLIKTRGQQVTLRCSPISGHKSVSWYQQVLGQGPQFIFQYYEKEERGRGNFPDRFSARQFPNYSSELNVNALLLGDSALYLCASSLEGGLQPQHFGDGTRLSIL.

The chain employs TRBV6-5 and TRBJ2-1, with TRBD2 matching 9 bases. Germline assignment: CDR1 MNHEY and CDR2 SVGAGI. V lost 6 bases to trimming and J lost 12 bases; unmatched junction nucleotides: 3. There are 11 residues in the CDR3. The CDR3 is CASSPGLAQFF. CDR3 nucleotide sequence: TGTGCCAGCAGCCCGGGACTAGCGCAGTTCTTC.

The chain links TRBV19 to TRBJ1-5; 7 nucleotides line up with TRBD1. The CDR3 spans 14 residues. CDR1 and CDR2 from the germline V gene are LNHDA and SQIVND (reference sequence). Losses at the gene ends were 6 bases for V and 6 bases for J; bases not matched to a gene: 8. The CDR3 DNA is TGTGCCAGTAGCCTAAGGGACAGTTCTCAGCCCCAGCATTTT. Translating gives CASSLRDSSQPQHF.

This sequence joins TRBV14 and TRBJ2-1, with 10 bases fitting TRBD2. Germline assignment: CDR1 SGHDN and CDR2 FVKESK. V shed 0 bases, J shed 6 bases, and the junction held 5 bases outside the gene matches. The CDR3 consists of 16 residues. CDR3 in DNA: TGTGCCAGCAGCCAAGATCACACTAGCGGGACCAATGAGCAGTTCTTC. Residues: CASSQDHTSGTNEQFF. The full variable domain, in which reference TRBV14 and TRBJ2-1 provide the parts outside the CDR3, is EAGVTQFPSHSVIEKGQTVTLRCDPISGHDNLYWYRRVMGKEIKFLLHFVKESKQDESGMPNNRFLAERTGGTYSTLKVQPAELEDSGVYFCASSQDHTSGTNEQFFGPGTRLTVL.

V is TRBV9 and J is TRBJ2-3, with TRBD1 matching 7 bases. CDR1 and CDR2 from the germline V gene are SGDLS and YYNGEE. J gave up 0 bases and V 4 bases, and 5 bases lay outside the gene matches. The CDR3 has 15 residues. The CDR3 DNA reads as TGTGCCAGCAGCACCGGGACAGTTAGCACAGATACGCAGTATTTT. It encodes CASSTGTVSTDTQYF. Based on the CDR3 plus reference TRBV9 and TRBJ2-3, the full variable domain is DSGVTQTPKHLITATGQRVTLRCSPRSGDLSVYWYQQSLDQGLQFLIQYYNGEERAKGNILERFSAQQFPDLHSELNLSSLELGDSALYFCASSTGTVSTDTQYFGPGTRLTVL.